A single sample gave rise to the 27 T cell receptor beta chains below, sequenced in a study of Graves' ophthalmopathy and Graves' hyperthyroidism. The sequenced template was RNA, covering the TCR beta CDR3 region. First-round RT-PCR relied on HTBI primers, and a second-round multiplex PCR came next. Each CDR3 protein is one row after TCRdb ran MiXCR on the multiplex PCR reads. Found here are almost 750,000 distinct CDR3 sequences, about 44% of them singletons; the top ten hold about 40%. Sequenced: peripheral blood. These receptors came from an adult man with Graves' ophthalmopathy.

This chain joins TRBV7-9 and TRBJ1-6; 8 bases align to TRBD1. Germline loops: CDR1 SEHNR, CDR2 FQNEAQ (reference sequence). The CDR3 consists of 14 residues. J lost 11 bases, V lost 7 bases, and 10 bases had no gene match. The CDR3, as DNA: TGTGCCAGCACTCCTGGGACAGGTGGTCCACCCCTCCACTTT. This translates into CASTPGTGGPPLHF.

The chain is built from TRBV24-1 and TRBJ1-5; unclear D gene. This CDR3 is built from 14 residues. Germline values: CDR1 KGHDR, CDR2 SFDVKD. Trimming left V 11 bases short and J 2 bases short, with 15 bases between. The CDR3 loop is CASSRERGNQPQHF. In DNA form, the CDR3 reads TGTGCCAGCAGCCGGGAGAGGGGCAATCAGCCCCAGCATTTT.

This clonotype was counted at least ten times. The genes are TRBV29-1 and TRBJ1-3, with TRBD1 matching 9 bases. This CDR3 has 13 amino acids. The ends lost 3 bases at V and 4 bases at J; junction bases unmatched: 1. CDR1 is SQVTM, CDR2 ANQGSEA, per germline. For the CDR3, the DNA is TGCAGCGTTGATGACAGGGGGGGAAACACCATATATTTT. Translated, it gives CSVDDRGGNTIYF. The full variable domain, in which reference TRBV29-1 and TRBJ1-3 provide the parts outside the CDR3, is SAVISQKPSRDICQRGTSLTIQCQVDSQVTMMFWYRQQPGQSLTLIATANQGSEATYESGFVIDKFPISRPNLTFSTLTVSNMSPEDSSIYLCSVDDRGGNTIYFGEGSWLTVV.

The chain recombines TRBV16 with TRBJ1-3; TRBD1 is a possible D gene (6 bases). Trimming took 0 bases from V and 0 from J, leaving 15 bases between them. CDR3 length: 18 residues. Germline CDR1 KGHSY, CDR2 FQNENV. The CDR3 sequence is CASSQSFRGTFSGNTIYF. CDR3 coding DNA: TGTGCCAGCAGCCAATCCTTTAGGGGGACCTTCTCTGGAAACACCATATATTTT.

The V gene is TRBV11-2, the J gene TRBJ2-5, with 8 bases fitting TRBD2. In germline, CDR1 is SGHAT, CDR2 FQNNGV. This CDR3 spans 15 amino acids. V shed 6 bases, J shed 1 base, and the junction held 7 bases outside the gene matches. The CDR3 sequence is CASRPLGGGQETQYF. In DNA, the CDR3 is TGTGCCAGCAGACCCCTCGGGGGGGGCCAAGAGACCCAGTACTTC.

This clonotype was observed a handful of times. The rearrangement links TRBV19 to TRBJ1-6, with TRBD1 matching 7 bases. Per germline, CDR1 LNHDA and CDR2 SQIVND (reference sequence). The CDR3 spans 14 residues. With 3 bases clipped from V and 10 bases from J, the junction kept 6 bases outside the gene matches. The CDR3 protein is CASSIEGAWSPLHF. CDR3 nucleotide sequence: TGTGCCAGTAGTATTGAGGGGGCTTGGTCACCCCTCCACTTT.

The chain uses TRBV2 and TRBJ1-5; D is ambiguous. CDR1 and CDR2 (germline): SNHLY, FYNNEI. The CDR3 has 14 residues. Trimming removed 6 bases from V and 4 bases from J, with 13 bases in between. The CDR3 region is CASSREPYNQPQHF. The CDR3 DNA sequence: TGTGCCAGCAGCCGGGAACCATATAATCAGCCCCAGCATTTT. Drawing the rest from reference TRBV2 and TRBJ1-5, the complete variable domain is EPEVTQTPSHQVTQMGQEVILRCVPISNHLYFYWYRQILGQKVEFLVSFYNNEISEKSEIFDDQFSVERPDGSNFTLKIRSTKLEDSAMYFCASSREPYNQPQHFGDGTRLSIL.

The rearrangement links TRBV25-1 to TRBJ1-6, with D uncertain. Per germline, CDR1 MGHDK and CDR2 SYGVNS. Trimming took 4 bases from V and 4 from J, leaving 11 bases between them. The CDR3 runs to 15 residues. DNA of the CDR3: TGTGCCAGCAGTGCGCGTCCGGGATATAATTCACCCCTCCACTTT. This encodes CASSARPGYNSPLHF.

The chain uses TRBV7-9 and TRBJ1-2; D may be TRBD1 (6 bases). Per the germline V gene, CDR1 is SEHNR and CDR2 is FQNEAQ (reference sequence). This CDR3 is 15 amino acids long. Trimming removed 6 bases from V and 6 bases from J, with 20 bases in between. The CDR3 nucleotides read TGTGCCAGCAGTAACGGTGGGGGGCAACCGCATGGCTACACCTTC. It codes for CASSNGGGQPHGYTF.

Only a few counts were recorded for this clonotype. V and J are TRBV7-3 and TRBJ2-5, with a weak D call TRBD1 (5 bases). The CDR3 consists of 14 residues. The germline gives CDR1 SGHTA, CDR2 FQGTGA. V gave up 0 bases and J gave up 4 bases, with 9 bases separating them. CDR3 in amino acids: CASSLTGVVETQYF. CDR3 DNA sequence: TGTGCCAGCAGCTTAACAGGGGTCGTAGAGACCCAGTACTTC.

In regard to this clonotype: Relative to the germline gene, one junction end is altered; a read error may explain this. The chain carries TRBV7-9 and TRBJ2-5, with a weak D call TRBD1 (6 bases). CDR1 is SEHNR and CDR2 is FQNEAQ in the germline V gene (reference sequence). There are 11 residues in the CDR3. The CDR3 sequence is CASSHRQVPIF. CDR3 nucleotides: TGTGCCAGCAGCCACCGACAGGTTCCCATCTTC. The full variable domain, rest sourced from reference TRBV7-9 and TRBJ2-5, is DTGVSQNPRHKITKRGQNVTFRCDPISEHNRLYWYRQTLGQGPEFLTYFQNEAQLEKSRLLSDRFSAERPKGSFSTLEIQRTEQGDSAMYLCASSHRQVPIFGPGTRLLVL.

There are a few counts of this clonotype. The chain joins TRBV2 to TRBJ2-2, with D possibly being TRBD2 (6 bases). Germline loops: CDR1 SNHLY, CDR2 FYNNEI. Trimming pared 1 base from V and 1 base from J, leaving 10 bases between. CDR3 length: 16 amino acids. The CDR3 loop reads CASSEVGTQNTGELFF. The CDR3 DNA sequence: TGTGCCAGCAGTGAAGTAGGGACTCAGAACACCGGGGAGCTGTTTTTT.

The chain links TRBV20-1 to TRBJ2-7, with 7 nucleotides matching TRBD2. With 3 bases clipped from V and 2 bases from J, the junction kept 16 bases outside the gene matches. The germline V gene has CDR1 DFQATT and CDR2 SNEGSKA (reference sequence). The CDR3 is 17 residues long. The CDR3 coding sequence is TGCAGTGCTAGCGTGGGAAGTCGGGCGGGGGTTGCCTACGAGCAGTACTTC. Translation: CSASVGSRAGVAYEQYF.

V is TRBV7-9 and J is TRBJ2-7, with a possible D match to TRBD1 (6 bases). The ends were cut back, 2 bases at V and 10 bases at J, with 18 bases in the middle. Germline assignment: CDR1 SEHNR and CDR2 FQNEAQ (reference sequence). The CDR3 extends over 14 amino acids. CDR3: CASSLSSQDRAQYF. DNA of the CDR3: TGTGCCAGCAGCTTATCCTCACAGGACAGAGCTCAGTACTTC. Looking up the rest from reference TRBV7-9 and TRBJ2-7 gives the full variable domain: DTGVSQNPRHKITKRGQNVTFRCDPISEHNRLYWYRQTLGQGPEFLTYFQNEAQLEKSRLLSDRFSAERPKGSFSTLEIQRTEQGDSAMYLCASSLSSQDRAQYFGPGTRLTVT.

Note on this clonotype: Given a much more abundant clone one base away, this may be a read error. The CDR3 region is CASSADRGPGNTIYF. The CDR3 DNA reads as TGTGCCAGCAGCGCCGACAGGGGGCCTGGAAACACCATATATTTT. The chain uses TRBV9 and TRBJ1-3; 10 bases map to TRBD1. CDR3 length: 15 amino acids. After removal of 3 bases from V and 2 bases from J, the junction contained 2 bases not matched to a gene. Germline CDR1 and CDR2: SGDLS and YYNGEE.

In this sample, this clonotype turned up many times. The chain combines TRBV7-9 with TRBJ1-2; unclear D gene. Trimming cost V 7 bases and J 6 bases, with 18 bases left between them. Per germline, CDR1 SEHNR and CDR2 FQNEAQ (reference sequence). The length of the CDR3 is 14 residues. CDR3 coding DNA: TGTGCCAGCACCCTTACTTCCGGGATCCATGGCTACACCTTC. Translation: CASTLTSGIHGYTF. Full variable domain (remainder filled in from reference TRBV7-9 and TRBJ1-2): DTGVSQNPRHKITKRGQNVTFRCDPISEHNRLYWYRQTLGQGPEFLTYFQNEAQLEKSRLLSDRFSAERPKGSFSTLEIQRTEQGDSAMYLCASTLTSGIHGYTFGSGTRLTVV.

This clonotype came up a few times. The rearrangement links TRBV6-5 to TRBJ1-6; D is uncertain. The CDR3 consists of 14 residues. Trimming removed 2 bases at V and 7 bases at J, with 9 bases between. Germline CDR1 is MNHEY and CDR2 is SVGAGI. The CDR3 nucleotides are TGTGCCAGCAGTTACAGGGAGGCCAATTCACCCCTCCACTTT. Protein product: CASSYREANSPLHF.

This clonotype was seen a single time. The gene calls are TRBV7-9 and TRBJ1-2, with 7 bases matching TRBD1. The junction had 10 bases not matched to a gene; V was cut back by 7 bases and J by 8 bases. CDR3 size: 13 residues. Germline CDR1 is SEHNR and CDR2 is FQNEAQ (reference sequence). CDR3 bases: TGTGCCAGCACCTCCGGGACAGCTGAAGGCTACACCTTC. It translates to CASTSGTAEGYTF. The entire variable domain, with the rest obtained from reference TRBV7-9 and TRBJ1-2, is as follows: DTGVSQNPRHKITKRGQNVTFRCDPISEHNRLYWYRQTLGQGPEFLTYFQNEAQLEKSRLLSDRFSAERPKGSFSTLEIQRTEQGDSAMYLCASTSGTAEGYTFGSGTRLTVV.

This chain joins TRBV29-1 and TRBJ2-7; 13 positions agree with TRBD2. From germline, CDR1 is SQVTM and CDR2 ANQGSEA. The V and J ends lost 5 bases and 5 bases, in that order; junction bases with no gene match: 6. CDR3 length equals 14 residues. The CDR3 loop is CSVRTGTSGNEQYF. CDR3 bases: TGCAGCGTTCGAACCGGGACTAGCGGGAACGAGCAGTACTTC.

This chain links TRBV2 with TRBJ1-2; TRBD1 aligns across 8 bases. J was trimmed by 4 bases and V by 8 bases; bases with no gene match: 15. Per germline, CDR1 SNHLY and CDR2 FYNNEI. There are 16 residues in the CDR3. CDR3 region: CASGQGQITGGYGYTF. CDR3 DNA: TGTGCCAGCGGACAGGGACAGATCACCGGGGGCTATGGCTACACCTTC.

This clonotype was seen more than once but under ten times. The chain uses TRBV19 and TRBJ1-1; D is unclear. This CDR3 is 14 amino acids long. V lost 3 bases to trimming and J lost 4 bases, with 12 bases between them. CDR1 LNHDA and CDR2 SQIVND come from the germline V gene (reference sequence). CDR3 sequence reads: CASSIFTGVTEAFF. The DNA of the CDR3 is TGTGCCAGTAGTATTTTTACTGGGGTCACTGAAGCTTTCTTT.

In this sample, this clonotype turned up many times. V usage is TRBV6-6 and J usage is TRBJ1-1, with D possibly being TRBD1 (6 bases). This CDR3 region has 13 residues. V was clipped by 5 bases and J by 10 bases, with 17 bases between them. The germline gives CDR1 MNHNY, CDR2 SVGAGI (reference sequence). The CDR3 protein is CASSGWTDRGAFF. CDR3 nucleotide sequence: TGTGCCAGCAGTGGCTGGACAGATCGAGGAGCTTTCTTT.

The chain employs TRBV29-1 and TRBJ2-2, with D perhaps TRBD1 (5 bases). This CDR3 comprises 14 residues. Germline CDR1 and CDR2: SQVTM and ANQGSEA. Trimming removed 1 base from V and 5 bases from J, with 11 bases in between. As DNA, the CDR3 is TGCAGCGTTGAAGCGAGGCCAGGGACCGGGGAGCTGTTTTTT. This sequence encodes CSVEARPGTGELFF.

The chain combines TRBV5-6 with TRBJ1-2; the D gene is possibly TRBD1 (5 bases). Germline CDR1 is SGHDT and CDR2 is YYEEEE. V lost 4 bases, J lost 5 bases, and 15 bases lay in between. The CDR3 extends over 14 amino acids. CDR3 bases: TGTGCCAGCAGCAGAAATAGGGACGCGTATGGCTACACCTTC. Its translation: CASSRNRDAYGYTF.

The chain recombines TRBV6-6 with TRBJ1-3; possible D gene TRBD1, 6 bases. The CDR3 is made up of 16 amino acids. V lost 7 bases and J lost 3, with 19 bases in between. CDR1 and CDR2 (germline): MNHNY, SVGAGI (reference sequence). The DNA for the CDR3 is TGTGCCAGCACCTCAGCCTTACAGGGAGGTGGAAACACCATATATTTT. As protein: CASTSALQGGGNTIYF.

The chain recombines TRBV10-2 with TRBJ2-7, with 15 bases that match TRBD2. Germline V gene data show CDR1 as WSHSY and CDR2 as SAAADI. CDR3 length equals 15 residues. CDR3 protein: CACIGTSGRPYEQYF. The CDR3 DNA reads TGCGCTTGCATAGGGACTAGCGGGAGGCCCTACGAGCAGTACTTC.

V and J are TRBV6-2 or TRBV6-3 and TRBJ2-7; unclear D gene. CDR1 is MNHEY, CDR2 SVGEGT, per germline. With 4 bases removed from V and 2 bases from J, the gap between germline ends came to 6 bases. The CDR3 is 12 residues long. The CDR3 bases are TGTGCCAGCAGTTCCATGACCTACGAGCAGTACTTC. Protein: CASSSMTYEQYF.